This TCR beta chain was captured by sequencing in a study of T cells after yellow fever vaccination. The CDR3 sequence is 16 residues long. Germline V gives CDR1 SGHDT, CDR2 YYEEEE. With 0 bases removed from V and 1 base from J, the gap between germline ends came to 13 bases. TCRdb ran MiXCR on the 5' RACE reads and lists one entry per CDR3 protein. Seen here are about 580,000 distinct CDR3 sequences, about a sixth observed once, and the top ten hold around a sixth. This material consisted of PBMCs, taken around 5 days after the first yellow fever vaccination. This receptor was identified in a man aged 18 to 30 who received the YFV17D yellow fever vaccine. The chain joins TRBV5-6 to TRBJ1-2; TRBD1 is a possible D gene (5 bases). For the CDR3, the DNA is TGTGCCAGCAGCTTGGGTGGGGCCGATTATAACTATGGCTACACCTTC. Translation: CASSLGGADYNYGYTF.